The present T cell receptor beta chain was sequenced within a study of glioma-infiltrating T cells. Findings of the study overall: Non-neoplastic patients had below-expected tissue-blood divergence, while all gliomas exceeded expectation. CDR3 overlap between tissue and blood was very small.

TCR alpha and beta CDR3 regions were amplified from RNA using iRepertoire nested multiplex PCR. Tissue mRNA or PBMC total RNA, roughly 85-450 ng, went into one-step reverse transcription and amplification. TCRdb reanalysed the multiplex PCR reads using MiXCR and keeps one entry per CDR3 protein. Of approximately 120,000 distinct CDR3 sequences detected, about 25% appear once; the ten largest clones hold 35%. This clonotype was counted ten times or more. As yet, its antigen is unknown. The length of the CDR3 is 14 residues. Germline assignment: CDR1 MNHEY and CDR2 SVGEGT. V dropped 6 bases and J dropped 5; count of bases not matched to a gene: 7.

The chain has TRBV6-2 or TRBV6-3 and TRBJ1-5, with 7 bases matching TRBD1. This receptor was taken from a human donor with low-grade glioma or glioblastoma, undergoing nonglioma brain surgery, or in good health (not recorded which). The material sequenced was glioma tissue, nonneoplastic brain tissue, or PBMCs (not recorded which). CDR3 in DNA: TGTGCCAGCAGAACGGACAGGAATTATCAGCCCCAGCATTTT. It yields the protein CASRTDRNYQPQHF.